These T cell receptor beta chains were read from a single sample in a study of molecular identifiers for immune sequencing clone quantification. TCRdb re-called the PCR reads with MiXCR, one entry per CDR3 protein. Here the sample spans approximately 550,000 distinct CDR3 sequences, approximately 25% being singletons. The source material was naive CD8+ T cells from blood, with Jurkat cell RNA spiked in. These receptors came from a human donor in good health. Some libraries in this study had Jurkat cell RNA spiked in. The CDR3 runs from the conserved cysteine through the conserved F or W. D genes are given only for firm matches. Only some rows state a clone size, as once, few, many or a class for expanded clones.

d_gene	v_gene	abundance	len	j_gene	CDR3nt	CDR3aa
NA	TRBV5-1	many	12	TRBJ2-7	TGCGCCAGCAGCGACGAACCCTACGAGCAGTACTTC	CASSDEPYEQYF
TRBD2	TRBV19	NA	16	TRBJ2-1	TGTGCCAGTAGTATAATAGCGGGGGTTTCCTACAATGAGCAGTTCTTC	CASSIIAGVSYNEQFF
NA	TRBV7-9	few	15	TRBJ2-2	TGTGCCAGCAGCTTAGTGGGCTCGAACACCGGGGAGCTGTTTTTT	CASSLVGSNTGELFF
NA	TRBV12-3/TRBV12-4	many	13	TRBJ1-2	TGTGCCAGCAGTTTAGCCAGTAGCTATGGCTACACCTTC	CASSLASSYGYTF
TRBD2	TRBV19	NA	16	TRBJ2-1	TGTGCCAGTAGTCCGACTAGCGGGGGGTCCTACAATGAGCAGTTCTTC	CASSPTSGGSYNEQFF
NA	TRBV4-2	many	16	TRBJ2-5	TGTGCCAGCAGCCAAGACTGGGTCGAGGTTGGAGAGACCCAGTACTTC	CASSQDWVEVGETQYF
TRBD2	TRBV7-3	NA	15	TRBJ2-1	TGTGCCAGCAGAGAGCTAGCGGGAGCCACCAATGAGCAGTTCTTC	CASRELAGATNEQFF
TRBD2	TRBV20-1	few	19	TRBJ2-5	TGCAGTGCTAGAGATATCGCGGGGGGCGTACCCGGGGTCCAAGAGACCCAGTACTTC	CSARDIAGGVPGVQETQYF
NA	TRBV27	few	15	TRBJ2-7	TGTGCCAGCAGTTTGGAGGGACAGTTGCACTACGAGCAGTACTTC	CASSLEGQLHYEQYF
NA	TRBV20-1	few	14	TRBJ1-1	TGCAGTGCTAGTCGAGCAGACATGAACACTGAAGCTTTCTTT	CSASRADMNTEAFF
NA	TRBV30	few	14	TRBJ1-3	TGTGCCTGGACCGGGCTAAGCTCTGGAAACACCATATATTTT	CAWTGLSSGNTIYF
TRBD2	TRBV5-8	NA	17	TRBJ2-2	TGTGCCAGCAGTCGTACTAGCGGGGGTACAAACATCGGGGAGCTGTTTTTT	CASSRTSGGTNIGELFF
TRBD1	TRBV6-2/TRBV6-3	few	14	TRBJ2-7	TGTGCCAGCAGTTACTCAGGGGGACAGTACGAGCAGTACTTC	CASSYSGGQYEQYF
NA	TRBV12-3/TRBV12-4	many	15	TRBJ2-3	TGTGCCAGCAGTTTAGTAGCGCCGGGGGTAGATACGCAGTATTTT	CASSLVAPGVDTQYF
TRBD1	TRBV24-1	NA	16	TRBJ1-2	TGTGCCACCAGTGAGAAGGAAACAGGGGGCGCATATGGCTACACCTTC	CATSEKETGGAYGYTF
NA	TRBV6-2/TRBV6-3	many	14	TRBJ1-5	TGTGCCAGCAAAAGTTGGGCAGACCATCAGCCCCAGCATTTT	CASKSWADHQPQHF
TRBD2	TRBV5-4	many	16	TRBJ2-3	TGTGCCAGCAGCCCGACTAGCGGGGGGGCTCCAGATACGCAGTATTTT	CASSPTSGGAPDTQYF
NA	TRBV7-6	few	24	TRBJ2-5	TGTGCCAGCAGCTCGCCCCCCACTACAGGGAAAACGGATCACGTCCCCCAATACGGGGAGACCCAGTACTTC	CASSSPPTTGKTDHVPQYGETQYF
NA	TRBV19	few	14	TRBJ1-3	TGTGCCAGTAGTTACGACAGCCCTGGAAACACCATATATTTT	CASSYDSPGNTIYF
NA	TRBV13	many	13	TRBJ2-4	TGTGCCAGCAGCTTAGGATTCGGGTTGAGGACGTACTTC	CASSLGFGLRTYF
NA	TRBV3-1	few	16	TRBJ2-7	TGTGCCAGCAGCCAAGATATAATAGGCTTGGTCCTTGAGCAGTACTTC	CASSQDIIGLVLEQYF
NA	TRBV9	few	15	TRBJ1-6	TGTGCCAGCAGCGTAGCAGACGGACTTTATTCACCCCTCCACTTT	CASSVADGLYSPLHF
NA	TRBV28	NA	11	TRBJ2-5	TGTGCCAGCAATACCTTAGAGACCCAGTACTTC	CASNTLETQYF
NA	TRBV10-2	NA	13	TRBJ1-5	TGCGCCAGCAGTGGGAGACAGTTAGGGGCCCAGCATTTT	CASSGRQLGAQHF
NA	TRBV5-6	many	19	TRBJ1-1	TGTGCCAGCAGCTCCGAGGGAATTGGCGGGAATGAAGTGAACACTGAAGCTTTCTTT	CASSSEGIGGNEVNTEAFF
TRBD2	TRBV30	NA	13	TRBJ2-7	TGTGCCTGGAGTGAGGGGACTAGCTGGGAGCAGTACTTC	CAWSEGTSWEQYF
TRBD1	TRBV20-1	few	15	TRBJ1-1	TGCAGTGCTAGACCCACAGGGGCGGAAAACACTGAAGCTTTCTTT	CSARPTGAENTEAFF
NA	TRBV19	many	14	TRBJ1-2	TGTGCCAGTAGTATTGGGCCAGCGGACTATGGCTACACCTTC	CASSIGPADYGYTF
NA	TRBV19	NA	13	TRBJ1-4	TGTGCCACCTCCGGGACCGGGAGTGAAAAACTGTTTTTT	CATSGTGSEKLFF
TRBD2	TRBV7-2	many	14	TRBJ2-7	TGTGCCAGCAGCTGGGGACTAGCGGCCTACGAGCAGTACTTC	CASSWGLAAYEQYF
NA	TRBV21-1	NA	18	TRBJ1-5	TGTGCCAGCAGTCCCCTTTTTGGTCGGCGGGAGGACAATCAGCCCCAGCATTTT	CASSPLFGRREDNQPQHF
NA	TRBV7-9	NA	14	TRBJ2-1	TGTGCCAGCAGCCAAGACGGGGCCCCGAATGAGCAGTTCTTC	CASSQDGAPNEQFF
TRBD2	TRBV4-3	NA	16	TRBJ2-2	TGCGCCAGCAGCCAAGGGGCTAGCGGGGGCACCGGGGAGCCGTTTTTT	CASSQGASGGTGEPFF
TRBD1	TRBV12-3/TRBV12-4	NA	14	TRBJ1-1	TGTGCCAGCAGTTCAACAGGGGGCGTCACTGAAGCTTTCTTT	CASSSTGGVTEAFF
NA	TRBV9	NA	13	TRBJ2-7	TGTGCCAGCAGCGTAGTAGGTGGCGGGGAGCAGTACTTC	CASSVVGGGEQYF
NA	TRBV30	NA	13	TRBJ2-7	TGTGCCTGGAGTGTTTCCTTGCGAGTCGAGCAGTACTTC	CAWSVSLRVEQYF
TRBD2	TRBV5-1	NA	18	TRBJ2-1	TGCGCCAGCACCCCCCCGACTAGCGGGTCCCCCTCCTACAATGAGCAGTTCTTC	CASTPPTSGSPSYNEQFF
NA	TRBV9	few	14	TRBJ2-7	TGTGCCAGCAGCGTGGGGCCAGGGGTCGGCGAGCAGTACTTC	CASSVGPGVGEQYF
TRBD2	TRBV5-1	many	15	TRBJ2-7	TGCGCCAGCTTTGATTCTGGCGGGAGTGATTACGAGCAGTACTTC	CASFDSGGSDYEQYF
NA	TRBV6-2/TRBV6-3	once	12	TRBJ2-7	TGTGCCTGCAGTTGGCAGGGAGGCGAGCAGTACTTC	CACSWQGGEQYF
NA	TRBV2	few	13	TRBJ1-2	TGTGCCAGCAGTCCGGACACCGTCTATGACTACACCTTC	CASSPDTVYDYTF
TRBD1	TRBV30	few	12	TRBJ1-4	TGTGCCCAGGGACAGGGAGTGGAAAAACTGTTTTTT	CAQGQGVEKLFF
TRBD1	TRBV5-1	few	15	TRBJ1-3	TGCGCCAGCAGCTTGGACAGGGGAGCCGGAAACACCATATATTTT	CASSLDRGAGNTIYF
TRBD2	TRBV4-3	many	15	TRBJ2-7	TGCGCCAGCAGCCCCGGGACTAGCGGGGGCCACGAGCAGTACTTC	CASSPGTSGGHEQYF
NA	TRBV7-3	few	13	TRBJ2-5	TGTGCCAGCAGCTTAACCGCCGTGGAGACCCAGTACTTC	CASSLTAVETQYF
NA	TRBV27	NA	15	TRBJ2-7	TGTGCCAGCAGTCCCGAAAGAGGGGCAGCCTACGAGCAGTACTTC	CASSPERGAAYEQYF
NA	TRBV7-9	few	16	TRBJ2-3	TGTGCCAGCAGCTCCGACCGGGGGTATAGCACAGATACGCAGTATTTT	CASSSDRGYSTDTQYF
NA	TRBV20-1	NA	13	TRBJ1-3	TGCAGTGCTAGGGACGGTCTAGGGGGCACCATATATTTT	CSARDGLGGTIYF
NA	TRBV12-3/TRBV12-4	many	12	TRBJ2-5	TGTGCCAGCAGCCCAAGATACGAGACCCAGTACTTC	CASSPRYETQYF